The 20 T cell receptor beta chains given below trace back to one sample, sequenced in a study of blood T cell repertoires in COVID-19. Repertoires were generated with immunoSEQ multiplex PCR, while TCRdb's copy carries only in-frame clones and drops some. The sample has under 400,000 clones, about 91% seen once. The specimen was peripheral blood. These TCRs come from a woman aged 25-40 years with COVID-19, enrolled during active disease.

The genes are TRBV6-6 and TRBJ1-1; 7 bases are a match to TRBD1. Per the germline V gene, CDR1 is MNHNY and CDR2 is SVGAGI (reference sequence). The V segment lost 2 bases and the J segment 0 bases; nucleotides outside the gene matches: 6. The CDR3 has 16 residues. The CDR3 DNA sequence: TGTGCCAGCAGTTACGGGTACAGGGGAATGAACACTGAAGCTTTCTTT. This gives the protein CASSYGYRGMNTEAFF.

V gene TRBV6-1 combines with J gene TRBJ1-1; a weak D match, TRBD1 (6 bases). This CDR3 is 15 amino acids long. The germline gives CDR1 MNHNS, CDR2 SASEGT. V was shortened by 2 bases and J by 2 bases, with 12 bases between the two germline ends. Written as DNA, the CDR3 is TGTGCCAGCAGTGAATTCCGGACAGCAAACACTGAAGCTTTCTTT. Translation: CASSEFRTANTEAFF.

The chain is built from TRBV11-3 and TRBJ1-2; D is uncertain. The V gene's germline CDR1 is SGHNT and CDR2 YENEEA. This CDR3 has 14 amino acids. The V and J ends lost 5 bases and 7 bases respectively, with 17 bases between them. The CDR3 here is CASSPRGLPAGYTF. As DNA, the CDR3 is TGTGCCAGCAGCCCTCGCGGCCTTCCGGCTGGCTACACCTTC.

With regard to this clone: The junction differs from germline at one of its ends, possibly a read error. The V call is TRBV6-2 or TRBV6-3, the J call TRBJ1-5; D may be TRBD1 (5 bases). Germline CDR1 is MNHEY and CDR2 is SVGEGT. The CDR3 is 14 amino acids. CDR3 amino acids: CASSYLDSNPPQHF. Written as DNA, the CDR3 is TGTGCCAGCAGTTATTTAGACAGCAATCCGCCCCAGCATTTT.

A word on this clone: Other DNA sequences from this sample encode an identical CDR3 as well. The rearrangement links TRBV19 to TRBJ2-1; D is unresolved. The CDR3 spans 12 residues. With 7 bases removed from V and 2 bases from J, the gap between germline ends came to 6 bases. Per the germline V gene, CDR1 is LNHDA and CDR2 is SQIVND (reference sequence). CDR3 residues: CASNTAYNEQFF. The DNA for the CDR3 is TGTGCCAGTAATACGGCCTACAATGAGCAGTTCTTC. The complete variable domain, with remaining parts taken from reference TRBV19 and TRBJ2-1, reads DGGITQSPKYLFRKEGQNVTLSCEQNLNHDAMYWYRQDPGQGLRLIYYSQIVNDFQKGDIAEGYSVSREKKESFPLTVTSAQKNPTAFYLCASNTAYNEQFFGPGTRLTVL.

The chain is built from TRBV4-1 and TRBJ1-2; possible D gene TRBD1, 5 bases. The CDR3 has 18 amino acids. The germline V gene has CDR1 MGHRA and CDR2 YSYEKL. V lost 2 bases and J lost 0, with 19 bases in between. CDR3 in DNA: TGCGCCAGCAGCCAAATCCTACAAGACAGAGAACCTAACTATGGCTACACCTTC. Its translation: CASSQILQDREPNYGYTF.

The J gene is TRBJ2-7, the V gene TRBV6-5; D might be TRBD2 (6 bases). The CDR3 sequence is 13 residues long. The V and J ends lost 10 bases and 2 bases respectively, with 15 bases between them. Germline CDR1 and CDR2: MNHEY and SVGAGI. Here the CDR3 DNA reads TGTGCCACCGGACTCGGGGGTCCCTACGAGCAGTACTTC. Translating it yields CATGLGGPYEQYF.

The gene calls are TRBV4-2 and TRBJ1-6; 9 nucleotides align to TRBD1. The CDR3 loop spans 15 amino acids. Germline lookup yields CDR1 LGHNA and CDR2 YNFKEQ. With 0 bases clipped from V and 7 bases from J, the junction kept 1 base outside the gene matches. This CDR3 is CASSQDGTGNSPLHF. CDR3 nucleotides: TGTGCCAGCAGCCAAGACGGGACAGGGAATTCACCCCTCCACTTT.

The gene calls are TRBV7-2 and TRBJ1-1; D is perhaps TRBD1 (5 bases). Germline V CDR1 and CDR2: SGHTA, FQGNSA. The CDR3 extends over 15 amino acids. V was trimmed by 6 bases and J by 1 base, leaving 15 bases between them. The CDR3 loop reads CASRPGGTENTEAFF. The CDR3 DNA sequence: TGTGCCAGCAGGCCCGGGGGGACGGAGAACACTGAAGCTTTCTTT.

This chain uses TRBV19 with TRBJ1-2, with D hard to call. Trimming took off 3 bases at V and 4 bases at J, with 6 bases between the two ends. The CDR3 is 12 amino acids. The germline V gene has CDR1 LNHDA and CDR2 SQIVND (reference sequence). The CDR3 sequence is CASSIPGYGYTF. In nucleotides, the CDR3 is TGTGCCAGTAGTATCCCAGGCTATGGCTACACCTTC.

The chain combines TRBV10-3 with TRBJ1-1; D possibly corresponds to TRBD1 (5 bases). Germline lookup yields CDR1 ENHRY and CDR2 SYGVKD. CDR3 length: 13 amino acids. V lost 6 bases and J 5 bases, leaving 13 bases between the germline ends. CDR3 bases: TGTGCCATCAGGGGACCCGGGGGGACTGAAGCTTTCTTT. Residues: CAIRGPGGTEAFF.

The chain has TRBV6-5 and TRBJ1-1; TRBD1 is a possible D gene (5 bases). The CDR3 is 14 residues long. Per germline, CDR1 MNHEY and CDR2 SVGAGI. V was clipped by 5 bases and J by 1 base, with 11 bases between them. In DNA, the CDR3 is TGTGCCAGCAGTCTCGACAGAAAGAACACTGAAGCTTTCTTT. It is translated as CASSLDRKNTEAFF.

This chain uses TRBV21-1 with TRBJ1-2. TRBV21-1 is listed as a pseudogene. CDR3 length equals 14 residues. CDR3 sequence: CASSKGLEGYGYTF. The CDR3 DNA is TGTGCCAGCAGCAAGGGACTTGAAGGGTATGGCTACACCTTC.

This clone appeared a single time. This rearrangement joins TRBV4-1 to TRBJ1-4; no definite D call. Germline V CDR1 and CDR2: MGHRA, YSYEKL. The V and J ends lost 1 base and 8 bases respectively, with 17 bases between them. The CDR3 has 16 residues. Here the CDR3 DNA reads TGCGCCAGCAGCCAAGTTTTCCGATCCGCCGGGGAAAAACTGTTTTTT. Its translation: CASSQVFRSAGEKLFF.

The chain uses TRBV7-2 and TRBJ1-1; no clear D gene. There are 14 residues in the CDR3. Germline V gene lookup returns CDR1 SGHTA and CDR2 FQGNSA. The V end lost 5 bases, the J end lost 5 bases, and 15 bases lay between the germline ends. The chain's CDR3 is CASSEGLASTEAFF. The CDR3 bases are TGTGCCAGCAGCGAGGGCCTGGCGTCGACTGAAGCTTTCTTT.

The chain links TRBV7-2 to TRBJ2-7; 7 bases line up with TRBD1. This CDR3 comprises 15 residues. Germline values: CDR1 SGHTA, CDR2 FQGNSA. Trimming took 5 bases from V and 3 from J; bases not matched to a gene: 10. The CDR3 is CASSKAGGIRYEQYF. Written as DNA, the CDR3 is TGTGCCAGCAGCAAGGCAGGGGGTATACGCTACGAGCAGTACTTC.

This clone turned up a few times. The chain joins TRBV2 to TRBJ1-1, with D perhaps matching TRBD1 (6 bases). Germline CDR1 reads SNHLY; CDR2 reads FYNNEI. This CDR3 has 14 residues. V lost 6 bases, J lost 1 base, and 12 bases lay in between. The CDR3 sequence is CASSLTGTNTEAFF. The CDR3, as DNA: TGTGCCAGCAGCCTTACAGGGACGAACACTGAAGCTTTCTTT. The entire variable domain, with the rest obtained from reference TRBV2 and TRBJ1-1, is as follows: EPEVTQTPSHQVTQMGQEVILRCVPISNHLYFYWYRQILGQKVEFLVSFYNNEISEKSEIFDDQFSVERPDGSNFTLKIRSTKLEDSAMYFCASSLTGTNTEAFFGQGTRLTVV.

A single count supports this clone. The V and J genes are TRBV5-8 and TRBJ1-2; 7 bases are shared with TRBD1. Per the germline V gene, CDR1 is SGHTS and CDR2 is YDEGEE. The CDR3 contains 14 residues. V lost 2 bases, J lost 8 bases, and 9 bases stayed unmatched. CDR3 bases: TGTGCCAGCAGCTTCTACAGGGGAAATACGGGCTACACCTTC. As protein: CASSFYRGNTGYTF.

The sample holds one count of this clone. The genes are TRBV10-2 and TRBJ1-4, with D perhaps TRBD1 (5 bases). Germline V gene sequence: CDR1 WSHSY, CDR2 SAAADI. With 8 bases removed from V and 2 bases from J, the gap between germline ends came to 15 bases. This CDR3 has 15 residues. In nucleotides, the CDR3 is TGCGCCAGCCGGGTTCGGGGGACGACTAATGAAAAACTGTTTTTT. It is translated as CASRVRGTTNEKLFF.

V gene TRBV10-3 combines with J gene TRBJ2-7; TRBD1 matches 7 bases. V gave up 1 base and J gave up 9 bases; unmatched junction bases: 6. This CDR3 spans 13 amino acids. CDR1 ENHRY and CDR2 SYGVKD come from the germline V gene. The CDR3 protein is CAISELQGSLQYV. CDR3 coding DNA: TGTGCCATCAGTGAGTTACAGGGGTCATTGCAGTACGTC.